Listed below are T cell receptor beta chains from one sample, sequenced in a study of regulatory T cells in long-lasting Graves disease. MiXCR, applied by TCRdb to the multiplex PCR reads, yields one record per CDR3 protein. The data show a few hundred thousand distinct CDR3 sequences, with around 15% seen just once and 30% held by the top ten. The data were also submitted as part of a second study, on T cells in Graves' hyperthyroidism and ophthalmopathy.

Sequenced here: peripheral blood mononuclear cells (PBMCs), sampled at new diagnosis, from a patient treated with antithyroid drugs. The origin of the receptors is a man aged 40-55 years with Graves disease. CDR3s include the opening cysteine and the closing phenylalanine or tryptophan. D genes are given only for firm matches. Size tells how often a clone was seen (once, few, many) or the class of an expanded clone, and some rows leave it out.

.	TRBJ1-6	TRBD1	TRBV28	TGTGCCAGCAGTTTGGACAGGGGGCGCGATAATTCACCCCTCCACTTT	CASSLDRGRDNSPLHF
many	TRBJ2-2	.	TRBV20-1	TGCAGTGCTATTGACACCGGGGAGCTGTTTTTT	CSAIDTGELFF
many	TRBJ1-1	TRBD1	TRBV30	TGTGCCTGGAGTGCCGACAGGGCGACTGAAGCTTTCTTT	CAWSADRATEAFF
.	TRBJ2-7	.	TRBV28	TGTGCCAGCGAGAGGGGTACTACCTACGAGCAGTACTTC	CASERGTTYEQYF
.	TRBJ1-2	.	TRBV12-3/TRBV12-4	TGTGCCAGCAGGCACAGGGAAGGGGGCTACACCTTC	CASRHREGGYTF
.	TRBJ1-2	.	TRBV4-2	TGTGCCAGCAGCCGAGGAACAGGGACTCTTAACTATGGCTACACCTTC	CASSRGTGTLNYGYTF
.	TRBJ2-5	.	TRBV6-1	TGTGCCAGCAGTGAAGCAGGGGGGGGAATACAAGAGACCCAGTACTTC	CASSEAGGGIQETQYF
many	TRBJ2-7	TRBD2	TRBV28	TGTGCCAGCAGCGGCGCGGGGGGACTATCCTACGAGCAGTACTTC	CASSGAGGLSYEQYF
many	TRBJ2-1	.	TRBV27	TGTGCCAGCAGTTTCGCCGGGGCAGGGCCGACGGATGAGCAGTTCTTC	CASSFAGAGPTDEQFF
many	TRBJ1-1	.	TRBV2	TGTGCCGGTGGACAGTACACTGAAGCTTTCTTT	CAGGQYTEAFF
many	TRBJ2-3	.	TRBV6-2/TRBV6-3	TGTGCCAGCAGTTACTCGAGTAGCAGCACAGATACGCAGTATTTT	CASSYSSSSTDTQYF
.	TRBJ1-6	.	TRBV10-1	TGCGCCAGCAGTGAGTCGCGTAATTCACCCCTCCACTTT	CASSESRNSPLHF
.	TRBJ1-5	.	TRBV9	TGTGCCAGCAGCGTAGGAGGGCACAATCAGCCCCAGCATTTT	CASSVGGHNQPQHF
few	TRBJ2-3	.	TRBV4-3	TGCGCCAGCAGCCAGGTTTTCGGGGCCCGTAGCACAGATACGCAGTATTTT	CASSQVFGARSTDTQYF
few	TRBJ2-7	TRBD1	TRBV25-1	TGTGCCAGCAAGAAATCCGGGACAGGGATCCGCGAGCAGTACTTC	CASKKSGTGIREQYF
.	TRBJ2-2	.	TRBV6-1	TGTGCCAGCGGAATTACAGGAATGACCGGGGAGCTGTTTTTT	CASGITGMTGELFF
many	TRBJ1-2	.	TRBV30	TGTGCCTGGAGTGTTGGTACCTATGGCTACACCTTC	CAWSVGTYGYTF
.	TRBJ2-2	.	TRBV28	TGTGCCAGCAGAACCGGGACTTTGAACACCGGGGAGCTGTTTTTT	CASRTGTLNTGELFF
.	TRBJ1-6	TRBD1	TRBV9	TGTGCCAGCAGTACGGGACAGGGGGCAGGGTCACCCCTCCACTTT	CASSTGQGAGSPLHF
few	TRBJ2-2	.	TRBV27	TGTGCCAGCAGTTTATGGGCGGAATCGAACACCGGGGAGCTGTTTTTT	CASSLWAESNTGELFF
many	TRBJ2-3	TRBD2	TRBV20-1	TGCAGTGCTGGTAAACTAGCGGGGGTACCAGATACGCAGTATTTT	CSAGKLAGVPDTQYF
many	TRBJ1-2	.	TRBV28	TGTGCCATCCGCCCCAGGGAAGGGGGCTACACCTTC	CAIRPREGGYTF
many	TRBJ2-3	TRBD1	TRBV7-3	TGTGCCAGCAGCTTAAATTCCGGGACAGGGATTGCAGATACGCAGTATTTT	CASSLNSGTGIADTQYF
many	TRBJ2-3	.	TRBV6-1	TGTGCCAGCCTTGGGCAGCTCACAGATACGCAGTATTTT	CASLGQLTDTQYF
many	TRBJ1-5	.	TRBV24-1	TGTGCCACCCACTCAGGGGAAGCACGCAATCAGCCCCAGCATTTT	CATHSGEARNQPQHF
few	TRBJ2-1	.	TRBV3-1	TGTGCCAGCAGCCAAGTCGTTTCTAGGGGCGCCGGGGCGAATGAGCAGTTCTTC	CASSQVVSRGAGANEQFF
many	TRBJ1-1	.	TRBV18	TGTGCCAGCTCACCATACCGGGGGCGCGTCACTGAAGCTTTCTTT	CASSPYRGRVTEAFF
few	TRBJ2-3	.	TRBV27	TGTGCCAGCAGTTTAACCCGCCGGGGGCACGGCACAGATACGCAGTATTTT	CASSLTRRGHGTDTQYF
once	TRBJ1-1	.	TRBV4-2	TGTGCCAGCAGCCAAGATAGGTTTTTGCAGTTTGAAGCTTTCTTT	CASSQDRFLQFEAFF
.	TRBJ1-1	.	TRBV19	TGTGCCAGTACTTTTGTTCGGAGCGCCCAAGCTTTCTTT	CASTFVRSAQAFF
many	TRBJ2-5	TRBD2	TRBV2	TGTGCCAGCAGGGGGAGGGGACCCCAAGAGACCCAGTACTTC	CASRGRGPQETQYF
many	TRBJ2-2	TRBD1	TRBV28	TGTGCCAGCAGTCCGAAACGGACAGGGTGGTACACCGGGGAGCTGTTTTTT	CASSPKRTGWYTGELFF
.	TRBJ2-3	TRBD1	TRBV12-3/TRBV12-4	TGTGCCAGCAGTAATTTCCGGGACAGGGGTACAGATACGCAGTATTTT	CASSNFRDRGTDTQYF
.	TRBJ2-7	.	TRBV19	TGTGCCAGTAGTATATCAAGGGGACTTCGCGAGCAGTACTTC	CASSISRGLREQYF
.	TRBJ1-5	.	TRBV9	TGTGCCAGCAGCGTAGGAGAGGGAGCCCATCAGCCCCAGCATTTT	CASSVGEGAHQPQHF
.	TRBJ2-1	TRBD1	TRBV7-9	TGTGCCAGCAGCTTACCACCTCCGGGACAGGGGGATGAGCAGTTCTTC	CASSLPPPGQGDEQFF
many	TRBJ2-5	.	TRBV2	TGTGCCGGAAGGGGAGGGGGTCAAGAGACCCAGTACTTC	CAGRGGGQETQYF
many	TRBJ2-3	.	TRBV5-1	TGTGCCAGCAGCTTAGACACAGATACGCAGTATTTT	CASSLDTDTQYF
.	TRBJ1-4	TRBD1	TRBV7-9	TGTGCCAGCAGCCTTGACAGGGACGTGGGAAAACTGTTTTTT	CASSLDRDVGKLFF
many	TRBJ2-3	.	TRBV6-2/TRBV6-3	TGTGCCAGCAGTTACTCGAACGGGGGCGGCACAGATACGCAGTATTTT	CASSYSNGGGTDTQYF
few	TRBJ2-5	.	TRBV19	TGTGCCAGTAGTATAGGAGGTGGCGCGATTACCCAGTACTTC	CASSIGGGAITQYF
.	TRBJ2-6	.	TRBV12-3/TRBV12-4	TGTGCCAGCAGTTTGAGACGAATGGACCGCGCTGGGGCCAACGTCCTGACTTTC	CASSLRRMDRAGANVLTF
many	TRBJ2-5	TRBD2	TRBV28	TGTGCCAGCGGGGGACTAGCGGGGGGCGAGACCCAGTACTTC	CASGGLAGGETQYF
many	TRBJ2-2	TRBD1	TRBV11-1	TGTGCCAGCACGAGGGGGCGGACCGGGGAGCTGTTTTTT	CASTRGRTGELFF
few	TRBJ1-1	TRBD1	TRBV9	TGTGCCAACAGGCACCAGGGGGGCACTGAAGCTTTCTTT	CANRHQGGTEAFF
many	TRBJ2-2	.	TRBV28	TGTGCCAGCCAGGCGAACACCGGGGAGCTGTTTTTT	CASQANTGELFF
few	TRBJ2-7	.	TRBV19	TGTGCCAGTAGTAATCAGCAGCCCTACGAGCAGTACTTC	CASSNQQPYEQYF
many	TRBJ1-2	.	TRBV28	TGTGCCAGCAGTCCCAGTTCGGGGGGCGGTAATTATGGCTACACCTTC	CASSPSSGGGNYGYTF
few	TRBJ2-5	TRBD2	TRBV10-3	TGTGCCATCAGTAAGGATCGGACTAGCGGGGGGACCATGGAGACCCAGTACTTC	CAISKDRTSGGTMETQYF
few	TRBJ1-2	.	TRBV7-2	TGTGCCAGCAGCTTAGTCTCAGGGGCGGCCTATGGCTACACCTTC	CASSLVSGAAYGYTF
many	TRBJ2-1	TRBD2	TRBV7-9	TGTGCCAGCAGCTCAACCATAGCGGGGGGTTCCTACAATGAGCAGTTCTTC	CASSSTIAGGSYNEQFF
.	TRBJ2-7	.	TRBV28	TGTGCCAGCAGTGTCCGGGACACTCCCTACGAGCAGTACTTC	CASSVRDTPYEQYF
few	TRBJ2-3	.	TRBV7-7	TGTGCTAGCAGCTTAGGCCTCAGAGATACGCAGTATTTT	CASSLGLRDTQYF
.	TRBJ1-2	TRBD1	TRBV12-3/TRBV12-4	TGTGCCAGCAGCGTCGGACAGGGATATGGCTACACCTTC	CASSVGQGYGYTF
many	TRBJ2-5	.	TRBV11-2	TGTGCCAGCAGCCCGGGGGTGGTAGGCCAAGAGACCCAGTACTTC	CASSPGVVGQETQYF
few	TRBJ2-1	.	TRBV12-3/TRBV12-4	TGTGCCAGCAGACAGGGAAGGTTCTACAATGAGCAGTTCTTC	CASRQGRFYNEQFF
many	TRBJ1-1	.	TRBV13	TGTGCCAGCAGCTTTTTTACCGCAAGGACTGAAGCTTTCTTT	CASSFFTARTEAFF